A single sample gave rise to the 19 T cell receptor beta chains below, sequenced in a study of CD8 T cells in Susac syndrome. RNA totalling roughly 0.5 to 1 ug underwent reverse transcription with random hexamers. TCRdb re-analysed the immunoSEQ multiplex PCR reads in MiXCR, keeping a single row per CDR3 protein. The table records 180,000 or so distinct CDR3 sequences, 90% to 95% of them present only once. Input material: CD4+ T cells from PBMCs. The source of these receptors is a human donor in good health.

This rearrangement joins TRBV7-2 to TRBJ2-1, with 7 positions matching TRBD2. Trimming removed 5 bases from V and 4 bases from J; junction bases left unmatched: 8. The CDR3 is 15 residues long. CDR1 and CDR2 from the germline V gene are SGHTA and FQGNSA. CDR3 sequence: CASSANSGVYNEQFF. In DNA, the CDR3 is TGTGCCAGCAGCGCTAACAGCGGGGTTTACAATGAGCAGTTCTTC.

The chain combines TRBV5-4 with TRBJ2-1; D uncertain. The CDR3 contains 15 residues. CDR1 is SGHNT, CDR2 YYREEE, per germline (reference sequence). Trimming took 4 bases from V and 0 from J, leaving 11 bases between them. The CDR3 protein is CASSQTISSYNEQFF. The DNA of the CDR3 is TGTGCCAGCAGCCAAACCATTAGCTCCTACAATGAGCAGTTCTTC.

CDR3 sequence: CASSQRGQGGYGYTF. CDR3 coding DNA: TGTGCCAGCAGCCAGAGAGGGCAGGGCGGCTATGGCTACACCTTC. The chain carries TRBV3-1 and TRBJ1-2; D is perhaps TRBD1 (5 bases). The CDR3 is 15 residues long. V was pared by 3 bases and J by 4 bases, with 15 bases between. Looked up from germline, CDR1 is LGHDT and CDR2 is YNNKEL (reference sequence).

This chain connects TRBV5-1 to TRBJ1-1; no firm D call. Trimming left V 3 bases short and J 2 bases short, with 2 bases between. Germline CDR1 SGHRS, CDR2 YFSETQ. The CDR3 spans 11 residues. CDR3 coding DNA: TGCGCCAGCAGCTCTAACACTGAAGCTTTCTTT. Encoded protein: CASSSNTEAFF. Full variable domain (outside the CDR3, taken from reference TRBV5-1 and TRBJ1-1): KAGVTQTPRYLIKTRGQQVTLSCSPISGHRSVSWYQQTPGQGLQFLFEYFSETQRNKGNFPGRFSGRQFSNSRSEMNVSTLELGDSALYLCASSSNTEAFFGQGTRLTVV.

The chain is built from TRBV5-1 and TRBJ2-3; 12 bases are shared with TRBD2. Trimming at V came to 3 bases and at J to 1 base, leaving 6 bases not matched to a gene. The CDR3 length is 17 residues. Germline loops: CDR1 SGHRS, CDR2 YFSETQ. The CDR3 sequence: CASSSWTSGIGTDTQYF. The DNA for the CDR3 is TGCGCCAGCAGCTCCTGGACTAGCGGGATCGGCACAGATACGCAGTATTTT.

V is TRBV30 and J is TRBJ2-1, with D perhaps matching TRBD2 (5 bases). This CDR3 spans 12 amino acids. Per the germline V gene, CDR1 is GTSNPN and CDR2 is SVGIG (reference sequence). V shed 0 bases and J shed 14 bases, with 14 bases lying between them. In nucleotides, the CDR3 is TGTGCCTGGAGTGTACCCCCTCGGGGAGAGTTCTTC. Translating it yields CAWSVPPRGEFF.

The rearrangement joins TRBV11-2 to TRBJ2-2; 8 nucleotides align to TRBD1. The CDR3 loop spans 14 amino acids. CDR1 is SGHAT, CDR2 FQNNGV, per germline. V gave up 6 bases and J gave up 6 bases; unmatched junction bases: 6. CDR3 DNA sequence: TGTGCCAGCAGACGTCCGACAGGGGCCGGGGAGCTGTTTTTT. Translating gives CASRRPTGAGELFF.

The chain combines TRBV7-9 with TRBJ2-5; D gene ambiguous. From germline, CDR1 is SEHNR and CDR2 FQNEAQ (reference sequence). V was shortened by 8 bases and J by 3 bases, with 7 bases between the two germline ends. The CDR3 contains 11 residues. DNA for the CDR3: TGTGCCAGCGTTCGGGAAGAGACCCAGTACTTC. Translated: CASVREETQYF.

The V gene is TRBV3-1, the J gene TRBJ1-2; D may be TRBD1 (6 bases). V was trimmed by 4 bases and J by 4 bases, leaving 10 bases between them. Per the germline V gene, CDR1 is LGHDT and CDR2 is YNNKEL (reference sequence). This CDR3 is built from 13 residues. The CDR3 loop reads CASSRGRGYGYTF. The CDR3 bases are TGTGCCAGCAGCCGCGGCAGGGGCTATGGCTACACCTTC.

The chain couples TRBV30 to TRBJ1-4; a possible D gene is TRBD1 (5 bases). Per the germline V gene, CDR1 is GTSNPN and CDR2 is SVGIG (reference sequence). V was trimmed by 2 bases and J by 7 bases, leaving 11 bases between them. The CDR3 runs 13 residues. CDR3 DNA: TGTGCCTGGAGTAGATTGCAGGGTGAAAAACTGTTTTTT. This encodes CAWSRLQGEKLFF.

CDR3 DNA: TGTGCCAGCAGCTTGAGTCGGGGGGGCTACTCCTACGAGCAGTACTTC. Its protein product is CASSLSRGGYSYEQYF. The V and J genes are TRBV5-4 and TRBJ2-7; 8 nucleotides match TRBD2. The junction had 6 bases not matched to a gene; V was cut back by 1 base and J by 0 bases. CDR1 and CDR2 (germline): SGHNT, YYREEE (reference sequence). This CDR3 spans 16 amino acids.

The chain has TRBV3-1 and TRBJ2-3; D not resolved. V shed 5 bases and J shed 4 bases, with 13 bases lying between them. Germline V gene lookup returns CDR1 LGHDT and CDR2 YNNKEL (reference sequence). CDR3 size: 14 residues. The CDR3: CASSISLVADTQYF. The CDR3 region has the DNA TGTGCCAGCAGCATCTCCCTAGTGGCAGATACGCAGTATTTT.

The genes are TRBV27 and TRBJ1-2; 10 nucleotides line up with TRBD1. V was clipped by 4 bases and J by 8 bases; unmatched bases: 4. The CDR3 sequence is 13 residues long. Germline-derived CDR1 and CDR2 are MNHEY and SMNVEV (reference sequence). CDR3 protein: CASSSGQGQGYTF. CDR3 DNA sequence: TGTGCCAGCAGTTCGGGACAGGGGCAGGGCTACACCTTC.

The rearrangement uses TRBV21-1 and TRBJ1-5. TRBV21-1 is tagged as a pseudogene. The CDR3 is made up of 10 amino acids. As DNA, the CDR3 is TGTGCCAGCAGCAAATTCGAGGTCCCTTTT. This sequence encodes CASSKFEVPF.

A single count supports this clonotype. DNA of the CDR3: TGTGCCACCAGCAGAGACAATTCTGGGGGCTACAATGAGCAGTTCTTC. Protein: CATSRDNSGGYNEQFF. The genes are TRBV15 and TRBJ2-1; D tentatively fits TRBD1 or TRBD2 (5 bases each). The V gene lost 0 bases and the J gene lost 3 bases, with 12 bases spanning the gap. The CDR3 loop spans 16 amino acids. CDR1 is LNHNV and CDR2 is YYDKDF in the germline V gene (reference sequence).

The chain uses TRBV6-1 and TRBJ2-7; 7 bases line up with TRBD1. In germline, CDR1 is MNHNS, CDR2 SASEGT. V lost 6 bases to trimming and J lost 2 bases; unmatched junction nucleotides: 7. The CDR3 covers 14 residues. The CDR3 sequence is CASRDLTGTYEQYF. CDR3 coding DNA: TGTGCCAGCAGGGACCTGACAGGGACCTACGAGCAGTACTTC.

The chain joins TRBV5-1 to TRBJ2-5; possible D gene TRBD2, 5 bases. This CDR3 is 15 amino acids long. From germline, CDR1 is SGHRS and CDR2 YFSETQ. The V gene lost 4 bases and the J gene lost 1 base, with 14 bases spanning the gap. CDR3 DNA sequence: TGCGCCAGCAGCGCAACCCAGGCGGGCCAAGAGACCCAGTACTTC. It codes for CASSATQAGQETQYF.

This chain links TRBV14 with TRBJ2-7; tentatively, D is TRBD1 or TRBD2 (5 bases each). The CDR3 sequence is 16 residues long. The V end lost 4 bases, the J end lost 2 bases, and 18 bases lay between the germline ends. Per germline, CDR1 SGHDN and CDR2 FVKESK. The CDR3 region has the DNA TGTGCCAGCAGCCCCATCTGGGGGACGGCTCCCTACGAGCAGTACTTC. Its translation: CASSPIWGTAPYEQYF.

The V call is TRBV20-1, the J call TRBJ2-7; 7 positions agree with TRBD1. V was clipped by 4 bases and J by 6 bases; unmatched bases: 12. Germline V gene sequence: CDR1 DFQATT, CDR2 SNEGSKA (reference sequence). The CDR3 is made up of 14 amino acids. The CDR3 region has the DNA TGCAGTGCTAAAAGTCCCGGACAGGATCGCGAGCAGTACTTC. Translated, it gives CSAKSPGQDREQYF.